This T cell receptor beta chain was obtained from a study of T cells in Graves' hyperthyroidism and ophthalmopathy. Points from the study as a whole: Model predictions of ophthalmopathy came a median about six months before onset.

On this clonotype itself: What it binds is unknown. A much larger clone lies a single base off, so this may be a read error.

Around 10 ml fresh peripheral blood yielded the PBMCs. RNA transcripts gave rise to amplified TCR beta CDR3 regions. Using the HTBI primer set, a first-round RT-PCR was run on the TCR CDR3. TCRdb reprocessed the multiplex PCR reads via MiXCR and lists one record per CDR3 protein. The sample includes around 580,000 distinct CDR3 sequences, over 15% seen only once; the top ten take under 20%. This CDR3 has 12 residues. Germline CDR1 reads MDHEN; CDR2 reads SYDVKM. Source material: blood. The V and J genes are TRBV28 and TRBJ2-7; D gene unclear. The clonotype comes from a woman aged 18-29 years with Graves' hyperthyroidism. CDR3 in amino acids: CASSLSAGEQSF. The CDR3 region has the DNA TGTGCCAGCAGTTTATCGGCCGGCGAGCAGTCCTTC.